The source of this T cell receptor (beta chain) is a study of blood T cell repertoires in COVID-19. Looking at the study overall: Material from acute and convalescent COVID-19 was sourced from the United States, Italy and Spain. From T cells, B-cell-depleted T cells, or PBMCs came the material, which was cDNA or gDNA.

Per the germline V gene, CDR1 is SQVTM and CDR2 is ANQGSEA. Unmatched junction bases numbered 5, after V lost 6 bases and J lost 7 bases. CDR3 size: 11 residues. Authors' processing steps: Amplification from reference gene primers served as the basis for estimated nucleated cell counts. Using immunoSEQ multiplex PCR, the repertoire was profiled, and TCRdb retains in-frame clones only, with some absent. V and J calls and clone size are copied from that table; D and trimming were computed from the DNA. The profile covers approximately 180,000 clones, with 70% to 90% appearing a single time and about 3.3% taken by the ten largest.

The rearrangement joins TRBV29-1 to TRBJ1-1; 7 bases are shared with TRBD1. The sequence was collected from a man in his fifties or sixties with acute or convalescent COVID-19. Sequencing was performed on peripheral blood. CDR3 in amino acids: CSVYRQGEAFF. DNA for the CDR3: TGCAGCGTCTACAGACAGGGTGAAGCTTTCTTT.